This T cell receptor (beta chain) was documented in a study of cytomegalovirus exposure and HLA in healthy donors (dated by TCRdb to about 2017). Regarding the research as a whole: An earlier analysis of 587 of the donors reported approximately 280 Gb of sequence data and around 110 million unique TCR beta sequences obtained from approximately 180 million T cells. Roughly 300 gigabases of sequencing data and 70 million to 85 million unique TCR sequences were included in an early release covering around 650 HLA-typed donors. The genetic ancestry cluster associated with self-reported Caucasian donors included 80% to 90% of the 350 to 500 genotyped donors. The study aimed to test whether cataloging public T cell receptors could reveal signatures of past pathogen exposure. Using immunosequencing, the study profiled T cell repertoires from about 650 subjects and related those repertoires to cytomegalovirus serostatus. Besides the first cohort of roughly 660 subjects, a separate validation cohort made up of some 110 different subjects was used. To predict cytomegalovirus infection status, the study combined high-throughput TCR immunosequencing, statistical association of individual TCRs with disease status, and machine learning. A later analysis re-analyzed previously published TCR beta repertoires from about 730 donors and added high-resolution HLA genotyping to study TCR occurrence patterns. Rather than drawing on any new phenotypic data, the later analysis identified candidate immune exposures from TCR beta sequences and the way those sequences occurred across donors. To decide whether each TCR beta V gene segment behaved as functional or pseudogenic, an earlier analysis of 587 of the donors relied on high-throughput TCR beta sequencing. Donor age, sex, ethnicity and CMV serostatus were compiled together with the repertoire data. In a later genetic analysis, genome-wide SNP genotypes for about three fifths of the 666 donors were used, and that subset was treated as a discovery cohort. All discovery cohort repertoires had been generated on a single sequencing platform. Both class I and class II loci were covered by HLA typing, at four-digit resolution. Typing coverage varied by locus: about 620-630 donors for A, B, C, DRB1 and DQB1; approximately 500 for DQA1; nearly 610 for DPA1; approximately 450 for DPB1. About five DR-DQ haplotypes were treated as single units for association and clustering because of strong linkage in the cohort. Among some 400 genotyped donors of the cohort, an average of approximately 240,000 unique TCR beta nucleotide sequences was sequenced per donor, of which approximately 19% were non-productive. Paper-wide results and their limitations: According to a later analysis, parvovirus B19, influenza, CMV and Epstein-Barr virus appeared linked to several top co-occurrence clusters. In a later genetic analysis, a missense DCLRE1C variant was associated with V-gene and J-gene trimming of TCR beta chains, and the association was replicated in an independent cohort. A further reported finding was that TCR beta sequences accurately predicted the HLA-A and HLA-B alleles for most subjects in the first cohort. Broadly in line with IMGT annotations, most TCR beta V segments showed up in productive rearrangements about 90% or about 30% of the time in an earlier analysis of several hundred of the donors. The authors suggested that the approach could potentially be generalized to other disease states and immunological phenotypes. Compared with equally common non-associated chains, HLA-associated TCR beta chains in a later analysis were more clonally expanded and had lower generation probabilities. According to a later analysis, TCR association rates differed among HLA loci, with DRB1 alleles showing the most associated TCRs and HLA-C alleles showing the fewest. Most TCR sequences were seen in very few donors, while some public TCRs were found in many individuals. According to a later analysis, most CMV-associated TCR beta chains appeared to be HLA-restricted, and the HLA associations seemed to be driven largely by CMV exposure. Strong co-occurrence of HLA alleles, especially DR and DQ, made assigning TCR associations to individual alleles difficult. Only TCR beta chains were sequenced in this cohort, and the absence of alpha or paired-chain data limited detectable features. The classifier was reported to diagnose cytomegalovirus status with high specificity and sensitivity in both the original cohort and the validation cohort. A group of highly shared sequence variants was considered likely to be a technical artifact of the sequencing pipeline. Linkage disequilibrium might explain the correlated functional status among segregating V segments, but an unknown experimental factor could not be ruled out. The study gave a list of around 170 TCR beta chains associated with cytomegalovirus. In vitro tests confirmed that three of the cytomegalovirus-associated TCR beta chains recognize cytomegalovirus antigens. The earlier analysis of almost 600 of the donors excluded seventeen rarely observed V segments, including chromosome 9 orphons, because counts were too low. Sequencing depth was assumed to be roughly uniform across donors in the presence/absence analyses, though that assumption may not hold. According to a later genetic analysis, donors in an Asian-associated ancestry cluster had fewer N-insertions in productive TCRs than the roughly 700-donor mean. HLA typing was unavailable for some donors at each locus, so association tests used only the typed subset. The only immune exposure information available for the cohort was CMV serostatus. A later analysis associated about 16,000 TCR beta sequences with specific HLA alleles at a false discovery rate of 0.05.

As regards this clone: The antigen it binds to is not known. No much larger clone exists at a distance of one base, and base qualities are not known.

The library came from the immunoSEQ multiplex PCR assay. A mixture of 60 forward primers for TCR Vbeta segments and 13 reverse primers for TCR Jbeta segments was used in the multiplex PCR. The CDR3 region of rearranged TCR beta genes was amplified from genomic DNA with a multiplex PCR assay. The Illumina HiSeq System was used to sequence the amplified TCR beta libraries as 87-base-pair reads. As for the authors' bioinformatics: In a later analysis, 80 million or so unique TCR beta chains were counted across the approximately 670 repertoires, and roughly 11 million of these chains were shared by at least two donors. To remove PCR and sequencing errors, raw reads were error-corrected and collapsed into unique sequences using a nearest-neighbor algorithm that merged closely related sequences. CDR3 sequences were aligned to IMGT reference sequences to assign V, D and J gene segments. For a sequence to be retained, a match of at least six nucleotides to both a V gene segment and a J gene segment was required. A rearrangement counted as productive if the CDR3 had no stop codons and remained in frame with V and J, and every other rearrangement counted as non-productive. CDR3 was defined according to IMGT convention as the region running from the second conserved V-encoded cysteine to the conserved J-encoded phenylalanine. Sequences without an unambiguous match to a single V gene segment were excluded from the earlier analysis of approximately 560 of the donors. In an earlier analysis of 500 to 750 of the donors, V segments were called functional above 56.7% productive rearrangements and were called segregating when the between-donor standard deviation exceeded 5%. A statistical classification framework was built to diagnose cytomegalovirus status from the catalog of TCR beta chain sequences. A later analysis assigned V and J genes by comparing TCR nucleotide sequences with IMGT/GENE-DB human TR gene sequences. In a later analysis, CDR3 sequences and most-parsimonious VDJ recombination scenarios were assigned using the TCRdist pipeline. In a later analysis, each TCR beta chain was defined by its CDR3 amino acid sequence together with its V-gene family, and reads lacking a unique V-gene family were excluded. As a way to deal with suspected cross-contamination and a sequencing artifact, a later analysis dropped more than 500 nucleotide sequences that were highly shared and had low generation probability. A later analysis calculated a clonal expansion index for each public chain from normalized within-repertoire ranks of inferred template counts. Generation probabilities in a later analysis came from a VDJ recombination model fitted to out-of-frame rearrangements, and those results were checked against IGoR. Hypergeometric tests were used in a later analysis to score TCR-TCR, TCR-HLA and TCR-CMV co-occurrence, with a repertoire-size bias correction applied to the TCR pairs. To estimate false discovery rates, a later analysis permuted the HLA or CMV assignments 20 times. A later analysis grouped co-occurring TCRs with DBSCAN, adding TCRdist sequence similarity when clustering within HLA-allele-positive subsets. Repertoires with fewer than 30,000 or more than 120,000 public chains, plus five repertoires with anomalous nucleotide sharing, were excluded from co-occurrence clustering. Here the immuneACCESS table is served through TCRdb, limited to in-frame sequences with V and J called. Missing clones are a known gap in these copies; in checked studies unresolved V genes cover under half, and the rest lacks a known reason. Clonal size and the V and J genes are those of that table, whereas D and trimming came from the DNA. This sample is represented by 120,000 to 150,000 clones; about 86% of them were singletons. The biggest ten clones account for roughly 4.2% of the sample.

The cohort comprised 550 to 700 healthy bone marrow donors. All cohort members were sampled while nominally healthy, although unrecorded immune exposures were likely present. The donor was CMV seropositive and belonged to the group of 270 or so seropositive cohort members. Each donor provided a peripheral blood sample, and peripheral blood mononuclear cells were used for TCR beta sequencing. Genomic DNA extraction from the blood cell samples was performed with the Qiagen DNeasy Blood Extraction Kit. This receptor was taken from a man aged 40-55 years in good health and CMV-seropositive. Sequencing input: PBMCs.

CDR3 region: CASSLWGGPYNEQFF. The DNA sequence reads TGCGCCAGCAGCTTGTGGGGGGGGCCCTACAATGAGCAGTTCTTC. The chain is assembled from TRBV5-1 and TRBJ2-1; perhaps TRBD2 is the D gene, with 7 bases matching. V and J lose 1 base and 2 bases, and a span of 10 bases separates them. The CDR3 runs 15 residues from the cysteine to the phenylalanine. Only CDR3 DNA remains: 45 bases, in frame from the first base. CDR1 and CDR2 are drawn from the germline V gene: SGHRS, YFSETQ.